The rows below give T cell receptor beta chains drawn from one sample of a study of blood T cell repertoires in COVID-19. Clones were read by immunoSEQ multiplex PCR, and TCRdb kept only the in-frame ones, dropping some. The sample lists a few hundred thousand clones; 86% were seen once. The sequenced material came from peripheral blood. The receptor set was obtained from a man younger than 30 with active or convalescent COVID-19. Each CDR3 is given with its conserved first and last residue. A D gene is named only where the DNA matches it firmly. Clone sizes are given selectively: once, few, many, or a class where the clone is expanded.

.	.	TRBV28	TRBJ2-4	TGTGCCAGCAGTTCCCTCCGACAGTTAGCCAAAAACATTCAGTACTTC	CASSSLRQLAKNIQYF
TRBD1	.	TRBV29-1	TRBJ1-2	TGCAGCGTAGATCAGGGGGCGGGAGGCTACACCTTC	CSVDQGAGGYTF
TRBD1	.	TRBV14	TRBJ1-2	TGTGCCAGCAGCCGGGGACAGGGATTGTATGGCTACACCTTC	CASSRGQGLYGYTF
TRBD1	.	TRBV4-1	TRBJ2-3	TGCGCCAGCAGCCAAGAAGGGACAGGGGGAACAGATACGCAGTATTTT	CASSQEGTGGTDTQYF
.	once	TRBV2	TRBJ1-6	TGTGCCAGCAGTGAATCGGGGGGGCGGCGTTCACCCCTCCACTTT	CASSESGGRRSPLHF
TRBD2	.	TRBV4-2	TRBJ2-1	TGTGCCAGCAGCCAAGGTGGCGGGGGGTCCTACAATGAGCAGTTCTTC	CASSQGGGGSYNEQFF
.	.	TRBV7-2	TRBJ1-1	TGTGCCAGCAGCTTATCTGAGTCTTGGACTGAAGCTTTCTTT	CASSLSESWTEAFF
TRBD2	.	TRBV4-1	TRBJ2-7	TGCGCCAGCAGCCAAGTAGAAACTAGCGGGAGCTCCTACGAGCAGTACTTC	CASSQVETSGSSYEQYF
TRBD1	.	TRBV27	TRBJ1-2	TGTGCCAGCAGTTCAATCGGACAGGGTTGGTATGGCTACACCTTC	CASSSIGQGWYGYTF
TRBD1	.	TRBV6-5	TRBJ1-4	TGTGCCAGCAGTCGGACAGGGGGAGTTGAAAAACTGTTTTTT	CASSRTGGVEKLFF
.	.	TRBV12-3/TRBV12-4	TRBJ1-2	TGTGCCAGCAGCCTAGGGGGTACCTATGGCTACACCTTC	CASSLGGTYGYTF
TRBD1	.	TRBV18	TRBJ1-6	TGTGCCAGCTCACGGACAGGGGAGAATTCACCCCTCCACTTT	CASSRTGENSPLHF
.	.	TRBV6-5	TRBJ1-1	TGTGCCACCATCCAGTACGAGGACACTGAAGCTTTCTTT	CATIQYEDTEAFF
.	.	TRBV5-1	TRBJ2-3	TGCGCCAGCAGCTTTAGCCGGGCCACACGGTCAGGACTTCACACAGATACGCAGTATTTT	CASSFSRATRSGLHTDTQYF
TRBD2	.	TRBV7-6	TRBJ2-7	TGTGCCAGCAGCACGACTAGCGGGAGTGTGAATGAGCAGTACTTC	CASSTTSGSVNEQYF
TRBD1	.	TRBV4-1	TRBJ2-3	TGCGCCAGCAGCCACCCTACAGGGGGGACCACAGATACGCAGTATTTT	CASSHPTGGTTDTQYF
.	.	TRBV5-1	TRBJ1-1	TGCGCCAGCAGCCCGCTGCCCGGGGGATTGAACACTGAAGCTTTCTTT	CASSPLPGGLNTEAFF
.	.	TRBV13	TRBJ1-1	TGTGCCAGCAGCCGACGGGGATTACACACTGAAGCTTTCTTT	CASSRRGLHTEAFF
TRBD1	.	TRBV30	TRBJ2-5	TGTGCCTGGAGCTCACAGGACAGGGGGCCGGGAGAGACCCAGTACTTC	CAWSSQDRGPGETQYF
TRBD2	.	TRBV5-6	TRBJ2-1	TGTGCCAGCAGCTTAAGCGGGGGGGCGTACAATGAGCAGTTCTTC	CASSLSGGAYNEQFF
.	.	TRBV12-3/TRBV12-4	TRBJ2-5	TGTGCCAGCAGTTTTTCTCTCCAAGAGACCCAGTACTTC	CASSFSLQETQYF
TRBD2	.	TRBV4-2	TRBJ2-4	TGTGCCAGCAGCCAAGCGACGGGACTAACGAGGGACATTCAGTACTTC	CASSQATGLTRDIQYF
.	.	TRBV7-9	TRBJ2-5	TGTGCCAGCAGCTTAGGGGACTCCCGGTACCAAGAGACCCAGTACTTC	CASSLGDSRYQETQYF
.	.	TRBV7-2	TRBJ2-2	TGTGCCAGCAGGTCCCTGGGGCGGAACACCGGGGAGCTGTTTTTT	CASRSLGRNTGELFF
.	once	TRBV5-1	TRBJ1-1	TGCGCCAGCAGCTTGAATGAGCGGAACACTGAAGCTTTCTTT	CASSLNERNTEAFF
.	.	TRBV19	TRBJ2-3	TGTGCCAGTAGTGCCTCGGACAGAACTGCTACACGGGATACGCAGTATTTT	CASSASDRTATRDTQYF
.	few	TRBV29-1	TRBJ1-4	TGCAGCGTTGAATCTTGGGCGAGAGGGAAGGTAAAACTGTTTTTT	CSVESWARGKVKLFF
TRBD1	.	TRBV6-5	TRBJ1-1	TGTGCCACCAAAGACAGGGTGGCTTTCTTT	CATKDRVAFF
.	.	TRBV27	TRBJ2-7	TGTGCCAGCAGTCCAGGAACGTACTCCTACGAGCAGTACTTC	CASSPGTYSYEQYF
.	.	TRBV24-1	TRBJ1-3	TGTGCCACCAGTGACGTACAGGACTCTGGAAACACCATATATTTT	CATSDVQDSGNTIYF
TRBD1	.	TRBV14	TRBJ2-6	TGTGCCAGCAGCCAAGTCATGCGTTCGGACAGGGGTATCTCGGCCAACGTCCTGACTTTC	CASSQVMRSDRGISANVLTF
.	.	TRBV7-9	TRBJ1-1	TGTGCATCACATCCCGGAGCCCCTGAAGCTTTCTTT	CASHPGAPEAFF
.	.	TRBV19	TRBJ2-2	TGTGCCAGTACCCGTAAAGGGATCTGGGGGGACACCGGGGAGCTGTTTTTT	CASTRKGIWGDTGELFF
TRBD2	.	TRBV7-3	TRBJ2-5	TGTGCCAGCAGCTCTCTAGCGGGGGGGTCCGTAGAGACCCAGTACTTC	CASSSLAGGSVETQYF
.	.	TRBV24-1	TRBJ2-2	TGTGCCACCAGTGATTTAACAGGGACGAACACCGGGGAGCTGTTTTTT	CATSDLTGTNTGELFF
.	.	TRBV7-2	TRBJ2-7	TGTGCCAGCAGCTCCAGTTACCTCCCCGAGCAGTACTTC	CASSSSYLPEQYF
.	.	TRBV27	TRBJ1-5	TGTGCCAGCAGTTTCTCCCGGGGGGATCAGCCCCAGCATTTT	CASSFSRGDQPQHF
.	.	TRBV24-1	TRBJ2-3	TGTGCCACCAGTGATCGAACCCGAAGACTGTCAGATACGCAGTATTTT	CATSDRTRRLSDTQYF
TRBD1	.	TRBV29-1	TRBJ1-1	TGCAGCGTTCTCCGGGACAGTCAGCTCACTGAAGCTTTCTTT	CSVLRDSQLTEAFF
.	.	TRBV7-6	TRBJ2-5	TGTGCCAGCAGCTTGGGGGGACTTGAGACCCAGTACTTC	CASSLGGLETQYF
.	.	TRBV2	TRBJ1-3	TGTGCCAGCCGTGCGACCGGAGGACACACCATATATTTT	CASRATGGHTIYF
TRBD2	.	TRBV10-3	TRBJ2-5	TGTGCCATCAGTTCGGGCGGGAGAACCCAGTACTTC	CAISSGGRTQYF
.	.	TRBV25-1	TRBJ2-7	TGTGCCAGCAGTGAAGACAGTGTCGAGCAGTACTTC	CASSEDSVEQYF
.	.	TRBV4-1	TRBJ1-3	TGCGCCAGCAGCCAAGGAAGCGTCGTGGGGCCTGGAAACACCATATATTTT	CASSQGSVVGPGNTIYF
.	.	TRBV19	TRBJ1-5	TGTGCCACCAAAATAGGGCGGGGGAATCAGCCCCAGCATTTT	CATKIGRGNQPQHF
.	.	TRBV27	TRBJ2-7	TGTGCCAGCAGTTTATCGATTGGGGGGTCAGGTCTCGGGATCGGGTACGAGCAGTACTTC	CASSLSIGGSGLGIGYEQYF
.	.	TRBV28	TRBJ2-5	TGTGCCAGCAGTTCATTTCTACGCCAAGAGACCCAGTACTTC	CASSSFLRQETQYF